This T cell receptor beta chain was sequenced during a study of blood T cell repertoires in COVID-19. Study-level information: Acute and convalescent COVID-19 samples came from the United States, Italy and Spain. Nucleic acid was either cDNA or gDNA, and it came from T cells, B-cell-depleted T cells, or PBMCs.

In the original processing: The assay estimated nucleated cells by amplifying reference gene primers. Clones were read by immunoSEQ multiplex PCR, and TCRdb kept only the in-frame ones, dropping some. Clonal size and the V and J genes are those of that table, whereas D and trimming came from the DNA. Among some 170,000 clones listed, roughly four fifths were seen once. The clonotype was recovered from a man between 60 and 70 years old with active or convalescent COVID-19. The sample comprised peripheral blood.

CDR3 sequence (DNA): TGCGCCAGCAGTGAGTTACTGGAGGGAAAAGGAAACACCATATATTTT. Encoded protein: CASSELLEGKGNTIYF. The chain links TRBV10-2 to TRBJ1-3; D unresolved. Germline values: CDR1 WSHSY, CDR2 SAAADI. This CDR3 spans 16 amino acids. V lost 1 base, J lost 4 bases, and 14 bases lay in between.